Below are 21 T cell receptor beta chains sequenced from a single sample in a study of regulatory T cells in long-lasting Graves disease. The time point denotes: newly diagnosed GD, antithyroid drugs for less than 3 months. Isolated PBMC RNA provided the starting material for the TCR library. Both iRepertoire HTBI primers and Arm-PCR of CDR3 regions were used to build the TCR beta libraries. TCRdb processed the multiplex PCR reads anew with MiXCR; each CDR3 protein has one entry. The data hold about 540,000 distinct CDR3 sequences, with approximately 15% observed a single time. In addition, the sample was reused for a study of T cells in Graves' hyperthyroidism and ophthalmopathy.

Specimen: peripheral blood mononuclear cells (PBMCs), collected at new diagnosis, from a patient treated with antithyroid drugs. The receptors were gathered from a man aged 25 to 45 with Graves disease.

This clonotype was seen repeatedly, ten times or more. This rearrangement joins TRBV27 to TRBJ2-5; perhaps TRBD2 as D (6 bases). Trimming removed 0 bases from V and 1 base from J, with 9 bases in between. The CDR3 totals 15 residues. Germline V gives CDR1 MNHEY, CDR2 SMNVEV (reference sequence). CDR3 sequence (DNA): TGTGCCAGCAGTTTATCTCTAGCGAGCCAAGAGACCCAGTACTTC. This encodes CASSLSLASQETQYF.

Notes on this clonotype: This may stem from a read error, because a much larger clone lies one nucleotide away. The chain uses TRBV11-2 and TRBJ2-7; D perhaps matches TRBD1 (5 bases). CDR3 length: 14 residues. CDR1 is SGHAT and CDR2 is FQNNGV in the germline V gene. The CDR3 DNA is TGTGCCAGCAGCCTAGACAGTTCCCCCTACGAGCAGTACTTC. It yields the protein CASSLDSSPYEQYF.

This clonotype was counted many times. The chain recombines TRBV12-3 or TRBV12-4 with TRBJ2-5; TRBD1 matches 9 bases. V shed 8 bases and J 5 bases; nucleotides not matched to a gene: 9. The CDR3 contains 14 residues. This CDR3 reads CASLGTGGEETQYF. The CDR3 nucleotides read TGTGCCAGCTTAGGAACAGGGGGCGAGGAGACCCAGTACTTC.

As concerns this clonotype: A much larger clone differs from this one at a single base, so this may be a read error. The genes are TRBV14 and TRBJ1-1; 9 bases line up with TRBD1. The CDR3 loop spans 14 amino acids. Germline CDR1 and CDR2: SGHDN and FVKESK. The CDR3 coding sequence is TGTGGCAGCAGCCCCGGACAGGGGAGGGCTGAAGCTTTCTTT. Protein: CGSSPGQGRAEAFF. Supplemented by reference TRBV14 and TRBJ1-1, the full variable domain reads EAGVTQFPSHSVIEKGQTVTLRCDPISGHDNLYWYRRVMGKEIKFLLHFVKESKQDESGMPNNRFLAERTGGTYSTLKVQPAELEDSGVYFCGSSPGQGRAEAFFGQGTRLTVV.

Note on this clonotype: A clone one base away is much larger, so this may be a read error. This CDR3 is CASSELQAGGGTQYF. CDR3 bases: TGTGCCAGCAGTGAATTACAGGCGGGAGGGGGTACGCAGTATTTT. The chain links TRBV6-2 or TRBV6-3 to TRBJ2-3, with 9 bases lining up with TRBD2. The ends lost 5 bases at V and 8 bases at J; junction bases unmatched: 11. The germline V gene has CDR1 MNHEY and CDR2 SVGEGT. The CDR3 totals 15 residues.

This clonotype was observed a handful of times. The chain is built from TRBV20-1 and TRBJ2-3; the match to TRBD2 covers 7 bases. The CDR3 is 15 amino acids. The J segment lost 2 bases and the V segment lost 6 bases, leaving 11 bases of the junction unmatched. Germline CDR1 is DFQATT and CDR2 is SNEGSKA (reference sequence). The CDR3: CSALPREGITDTQYF. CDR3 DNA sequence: TGCAGTGCCCTCCCCAGGGAGGGGATCACAGATACGCAGTATTTT.

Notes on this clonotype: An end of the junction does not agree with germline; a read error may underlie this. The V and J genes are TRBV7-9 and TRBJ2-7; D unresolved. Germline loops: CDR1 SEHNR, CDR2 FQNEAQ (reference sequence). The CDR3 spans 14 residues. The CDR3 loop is CAGSSVVKSYEQYF. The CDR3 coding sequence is TGTGCCGGCAGCTCCGTGGTAAAATCTTACGAGCAGTACTTC.

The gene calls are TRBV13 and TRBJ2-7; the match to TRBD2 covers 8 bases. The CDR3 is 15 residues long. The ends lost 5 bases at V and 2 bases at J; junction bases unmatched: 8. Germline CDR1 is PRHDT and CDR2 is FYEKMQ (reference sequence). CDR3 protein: CASSPPGTRAYEQYF. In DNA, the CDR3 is TGTGCCAGCAGCCCTCCCGGGACTAGGGCCTACGAGCAGTACTTC. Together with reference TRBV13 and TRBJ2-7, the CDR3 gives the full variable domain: AAGVIQSPRHLIKEKRETATLKCYPIPRHDTVYWYQQGPGQDPQFLISFYEKMQSDKGSIPDRFSAQQFSDYHSELNMSSLELGDSALYFCASSPPGTRAYEQYFGPGTRLTVT.

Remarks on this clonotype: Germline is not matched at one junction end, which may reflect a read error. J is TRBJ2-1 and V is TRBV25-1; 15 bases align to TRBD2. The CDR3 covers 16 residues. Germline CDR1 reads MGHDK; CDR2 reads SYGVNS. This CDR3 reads CASSVGLAGGYSEQFF. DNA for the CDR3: TGTGCCAGCAGTGTCGGACTAGCGGGAGGGTACAGTGAGCAGTTCTTC.

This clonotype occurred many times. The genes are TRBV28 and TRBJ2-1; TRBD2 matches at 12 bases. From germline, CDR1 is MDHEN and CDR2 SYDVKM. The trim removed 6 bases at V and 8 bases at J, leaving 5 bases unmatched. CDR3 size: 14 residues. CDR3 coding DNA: TGTGCCAGCAGGACTAGCGGGAGTGTCGATGAGCAGTTCTTC. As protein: CASRTSGSVDEQFF.

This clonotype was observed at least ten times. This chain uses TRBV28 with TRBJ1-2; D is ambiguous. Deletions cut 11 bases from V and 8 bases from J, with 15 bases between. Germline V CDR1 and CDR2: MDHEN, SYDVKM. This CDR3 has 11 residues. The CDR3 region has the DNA TGTGCCGGCCAAACATTGGGGGGCTACACCTTC. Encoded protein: CAGQTLGGYTF.

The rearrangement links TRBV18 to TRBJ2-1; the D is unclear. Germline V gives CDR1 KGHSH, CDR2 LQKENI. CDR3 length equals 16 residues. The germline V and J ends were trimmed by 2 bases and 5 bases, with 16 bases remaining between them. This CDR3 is CASSPIPQTLNNEQFF. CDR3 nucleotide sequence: TGTGCCAGCTCACCAATTCCGCAAACTCTTAACAATGAGCAGTTCTTC.

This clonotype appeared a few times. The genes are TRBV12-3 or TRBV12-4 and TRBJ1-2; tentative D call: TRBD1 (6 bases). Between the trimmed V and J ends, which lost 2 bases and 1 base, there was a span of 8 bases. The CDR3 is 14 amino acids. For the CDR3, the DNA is TGTGCCAGCAGTTTAAACAGGGTTAACTATGGCTACACCTTC. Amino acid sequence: CASSLNRVNYGYTF.

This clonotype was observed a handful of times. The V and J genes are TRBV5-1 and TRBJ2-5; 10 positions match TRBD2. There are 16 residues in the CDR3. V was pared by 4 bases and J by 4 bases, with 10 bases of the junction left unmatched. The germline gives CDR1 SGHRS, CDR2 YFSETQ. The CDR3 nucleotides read TGCGCCAGCAGCCTCCGACTAGCGGGTTTACGAGAGACCCAGTACTTC. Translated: CASSLRLAGLRETQYF.

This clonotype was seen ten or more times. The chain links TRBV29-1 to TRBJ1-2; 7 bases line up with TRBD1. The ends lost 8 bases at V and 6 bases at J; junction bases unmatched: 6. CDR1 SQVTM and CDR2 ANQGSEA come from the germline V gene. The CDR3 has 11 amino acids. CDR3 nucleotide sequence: TGCAGCCTCTTAGGGGGCGATGGCTACACCTTC. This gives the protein CSLLGGDGYTF.

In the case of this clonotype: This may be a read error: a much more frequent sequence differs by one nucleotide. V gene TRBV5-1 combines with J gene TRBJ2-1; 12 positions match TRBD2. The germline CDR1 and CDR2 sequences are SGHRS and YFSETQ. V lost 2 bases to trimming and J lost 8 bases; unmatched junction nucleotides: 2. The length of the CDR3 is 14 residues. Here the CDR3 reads CASSLSSGRDEQFF. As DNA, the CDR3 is TGCGCCAGCAGCTTATCTAGCGGGAGGGATGAGCAGTTCTTC.

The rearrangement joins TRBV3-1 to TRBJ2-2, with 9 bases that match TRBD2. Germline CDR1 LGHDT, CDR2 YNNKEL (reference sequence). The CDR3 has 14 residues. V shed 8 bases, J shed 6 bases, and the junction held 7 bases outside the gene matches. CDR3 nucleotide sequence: TGTGCCAGCCTGGGGACTAGCTTTTCCGGGGAGCTGTTTTTT. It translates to CASLGTSFSGELFF. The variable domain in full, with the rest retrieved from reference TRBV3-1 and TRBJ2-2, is DTAVSQTPKYLVTQMGNDKSIKCEQNLGHDTMYWYKQDSKKFLKIMFSYNNKELIINETVPNRFSPKSPDKAHLNLHINSLELGDSAVYFCASLGTSFSGELFFGEGSRLTVL.

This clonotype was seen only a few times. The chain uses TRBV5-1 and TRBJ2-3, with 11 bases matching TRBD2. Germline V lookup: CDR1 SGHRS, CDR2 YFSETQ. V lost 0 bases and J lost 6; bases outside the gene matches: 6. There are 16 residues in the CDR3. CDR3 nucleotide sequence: TGCGCCAGCAGCTTGGCCCTAGCGGGAGGCGGGGATACGCAGTATTTT. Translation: CASSLALAGGGDTQYF.

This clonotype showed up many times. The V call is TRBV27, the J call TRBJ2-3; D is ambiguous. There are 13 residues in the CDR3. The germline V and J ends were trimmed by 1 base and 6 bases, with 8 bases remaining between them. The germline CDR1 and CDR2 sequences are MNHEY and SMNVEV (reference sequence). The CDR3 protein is CASSLFKLDTQYF. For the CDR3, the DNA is TGTGCCAGCAGTTTATTCAAGTTGGATACGCAGTATTTT.

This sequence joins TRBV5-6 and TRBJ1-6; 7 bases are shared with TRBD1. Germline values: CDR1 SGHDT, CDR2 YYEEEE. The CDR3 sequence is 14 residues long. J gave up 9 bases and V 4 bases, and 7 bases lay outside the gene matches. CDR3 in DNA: TGTGCCAGCAGCGCCGTCGACAGGGCTTCACCCCTCCACTTT. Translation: CASSAVDRASPLHF.

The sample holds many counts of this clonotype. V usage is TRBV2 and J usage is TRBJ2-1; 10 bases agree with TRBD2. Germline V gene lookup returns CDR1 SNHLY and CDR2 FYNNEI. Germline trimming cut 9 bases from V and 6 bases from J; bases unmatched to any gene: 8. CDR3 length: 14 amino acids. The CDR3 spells CASNQREGRNEQFF. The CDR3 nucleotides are TGTGCCAGTAACCAGCGGGAGGGCCGCAATGAGCAGTTCTTC.